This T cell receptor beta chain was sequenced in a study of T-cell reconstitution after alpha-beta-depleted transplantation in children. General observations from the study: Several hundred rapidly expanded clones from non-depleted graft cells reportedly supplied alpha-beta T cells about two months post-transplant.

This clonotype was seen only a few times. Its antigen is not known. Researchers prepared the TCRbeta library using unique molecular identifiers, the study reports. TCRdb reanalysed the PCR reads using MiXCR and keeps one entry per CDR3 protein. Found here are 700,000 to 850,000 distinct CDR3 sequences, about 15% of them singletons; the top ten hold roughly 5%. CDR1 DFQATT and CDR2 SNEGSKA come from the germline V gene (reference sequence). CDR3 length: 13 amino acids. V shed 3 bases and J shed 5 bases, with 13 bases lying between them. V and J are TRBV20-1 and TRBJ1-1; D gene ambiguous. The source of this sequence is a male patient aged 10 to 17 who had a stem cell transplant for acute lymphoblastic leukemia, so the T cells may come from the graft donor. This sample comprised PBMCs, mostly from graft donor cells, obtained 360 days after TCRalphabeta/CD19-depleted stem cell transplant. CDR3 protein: CSARAGRTTEAFF. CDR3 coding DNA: TGCAGTGCTAGGGCCGGGAGAACGACTGAAGCTTTCTTT.